This T cell receptor (beta chain) was documented in a study of patients and donors after allogeneic stem cell transplantation. TCRdb used MiXCR to reprocess the RT-PCR reads, holding one entry per CDR3 protein. The table shows about 960,000 distinct CDR3 sequences, with about a sixth occurring only once. Germline V gene lookup returns CDR1 SNHLY and CDR2 FYNNEI. The CDR3 extends over 15 amino acids. The ends were cut back, 6 bases at V and 4 bases at J, with 18 bases in the middle. The clonotype comes from a human donor who was either an allogeneic HSCT recipient or a stem cell or donor lymphocyte infusion donor (not recorded which). It is not recorded whose cells these are; they may come from a transplant donor. Input material: blood, either unsorted or a sorted T cell fraction (not recorded which). The rearrangement joins TRBV2 to TRBJ1-1; the D is unclear. This CDR3 is CASSQGRITGTEAFF. CDR3 nucleotide sequence: TGTGCCAGCAGCCAAGGACGGATAACTGGCACTGAAGCTTTCTTT.